A selection of T cell receptor beta chains follows, all from one sample in a study of blood T cell repertoires in COVID-19. Clones were read by immunoSEQ multiplex PCR, and TCRdb kept only the in-frame ones, dropping some. This table has 300,000 to 400,000 clones, around 90% appearing once. The sequenced sample consisted of PBMCs or T cells enriched from blood (not recorded which). The receptor source for this set is a man in his sixties who had recovered from COVID-19. The CDR3 runs from the conserved cysteine through the conserved F or W. The D gene is left open where the match is weak. Size values are once, few and many counts, or a class for expanded clones, and some rows have none.

clone_size	d_call	v_call	j_call	cdr3_aa	cdr3_nt
-	-	TRBV5-1	TRBJ2-1	CASSLEGLRERVF	TGCGCCAGCAGCTTGGAAGGACTACGAGAGCGGGTCTTC
-	-	TRBV18	TRBJ2-6	CASSPRAVDSGANVLTF	TGTGCCAGCTCACCACGTGCAGTCGACTCTGGGGCCAACGTCCTGACTTTC
few	-	TRBV5-6	TRBJ2-7	CASSSIRDEQYF	TGTGCCAGCAGCTCCATTCGGGACGAGCAGTACTTC
-	TRBD2	TRBV6-2/TRBV6-3	TRBJ2-1	CASSYRRGLNNPVQGQFF	TGTGCCAGCAGTTATAGGCGGGGGTTAAATAATCCGGTCCAAGGGCAGTTCTTC
once	-	TRBV27	TRBJ1-5	CASTPTPRHNQPQHF	TGTGCCAGCACTCCGACGCCCAGGCACAATCAGCCCCAGCATTTT
-	-	TRBV4-3	TRBJ1-1	CASSQATGIVLNTEAFF	TGCGCCAGCAGCCAAGCCACAGGGATCGTCCTTAACACTGAAGCTTTCTTT
-	-	TRBV6-5	TRBJ2-7	CASSPNRVEQYF	TGTGCCAGCAGTCCGAACAGGGTCGAGCAGTACTTC
-	-	TRBV6-5	TRBJ1-1	CASSSGTEAFF	TGTGCCAGCAGTTCAGGGACTGAAGCTTTCTTT
-	-	TRBV5-1	TRBJ1-4	CASSLGQASTNEKLFF	TGCGCCAGCAGCTTGGGACAGGCATCGACTAATGAAAAACTGTTTTTT
-	-	TRBV11-2	TRBJ2-5	CASSPPSGGRETQYF	TGTGCCAGCAGCCCGCCCAGTGGGGGGAGGGAGACCCAGTACTTC
-	-	TRBV7-8	TRBJ2-2	CASSSGGSATGELFF	TGTGCCAGCAGCTCCGGCGGGTCGGCCACCGGGGAGCTGTTTTTT
few	TRBD1	TRBV15	TRBJ1-5	CATSRETGVNQPQHF	TGTGCCACCAGCAGAGAGACAGGGGTCAATCAGCCCCAGCATTTT
-	-	TRBV5-1	TRBJ2-5	CASSLGTRGETQYF	TGCGCCAGCAGCTTGGGAACTAGGGGGGAGACCCAGTACTTC
-	TRBD1	TRBV18	TRBJ1-2	CASSPGTGPELAYTF	TGTGCCAGCTCACCAGGGACAGGACCCGAACTTGCCTACACCTTC
-	-	TRBV6-5	TRBJ2-7	CASSYGPLTSTYEQYF	TGTGCCAGCAGTTACGGGCCTTTGACATCAACCTACGAGCAGTACTTC
-	-	TRBV9	TRBJ2-5	CASSVGSLDSKETQYF	TGTGCCAGCAGCGTAGGATCTTTGGACAGCAAAGAGACCCAGTACTTC
-	TRBD2	TRBV5-6	TRBJ2-5	CASSNIGRQIQETQYF	TGTGCCAGCAGCAACATCGGGAGGCAAATTCAAGAGACCCAGTACTTC
once	-	TRBV6-5	TRBJ2-2	CASELGATNTGELFF	TGTGCCAGCGAACTGGGGGCCACGAACACCGGGGAGCTGTTTTTT
-	TRBD2	TRBV7-8	TRBJ2-2	CATQGLAENTGELFF	TGTGCCACCCAGGGACTAGCGGAGAACACCGGGGAGCTGTTTTTT
-	TRBD2	TRBV29-1	TRBJ2-1	CSVVTSVNYNEQFF	TGCAGCGTTGTAACTAGCGTGAACTACAATGAGCAGTTCTTC
-	TRBD2	TRBV5-1	TRBJ2-3	CASSLSLGLAGSTDTQYF	TGCGCCAGCAGCTTGTCCCTTGGACTAGCGGGGTCAACAGATACGCAGTATTTT
-	-	TRBV19	TRBJ1-1	CASSTRFTEAFF	TGTGCCAGTAGTACCCGGTTCACTGAAGCTTTCTTT
few	TRBD1	TRBV18	TRBJ2-2	CASSPWTGLNTGELFF	TGTGCCAGCTCACCTTGGACAGGATTGAACACCGGGGAGCTGTTTTTT
once	-	TRBV24-1	TRBJ2-1	CATSDGSLYNEQFF	TGTGCCACCAGTGACGGGAGTCTCTACAATGAGCAGTTCTTC
-	TRBD1	TRBV11-3	TRBJ2-7	CASSFLGTEFYEQYF	TGTGCCAGCAGCTTCTTAGGGACAGAGTTCTACGAGCAGTACTTC
-	-	TRBV29-1	TRBJ1-5	CSVEEAPNQPQHF	TGCAGCGTTGAAGAGGCACCTAATCAGCCCCAGCATTTT
-	-	TRBV7-9	TRBJ1-2	CASSLGGSYYGYTF	TGTGCCAGCAGCTTAGGCGGAAGTTACTATGGCTACACCTTC
few	-	TRBV4-3	TRBJ1-5	CASSQDPGDGTQPQHF	TGCGCCAGCAGCCAAGATCCAGGGGATGGGACTCAGCCCCAGCATTTT
-	TRBD2	TRBV23-1	TRBJ2-1	CASSQYFFRGTSGRVSSYNEQFF	TGCGCCAGCAGTCAATATTTCTTTCGAGGGACTAGCGGGAGGGTTAGCTCCTACAATGAGCAGTTCTTC
-	-	TRBV19	TRBJ1-1	CASSEAGSTNTEAFF	TGTGCCAGTAGTGAGGCAGGGTCCACGAACACTGAAGCTTTCTTT
-	TRBD2	TRBV27	TRBJ2-1	CASSFDGRASEEQFF	TGTGCCAGCAGTTTTGACGGGAGGGCCTCTGAAGAGCAGTTCTTC
-	-	TRBV11-2	TRBJ1-2	CASSLSGQANYGYTF	TGTGCCAGCAGCCTAAGCGGGCAAGCTAACTATGGCTACACCTTC
-	-	TRBV5-4	TRBJ2-5	CASSTGPGVNQETQYF	TGTGCCAGCAGCACGGGGCCGGGGGTTAACCAAGAGACCCAGTACTTC
once	TRBD2	TRBV4-1	TRBJ2-7	CASSQRSSGGPSSYEQYF	TGCGCCAGCAGCCAACGGTCAAGCGGGGGCCCGAGCTCCTACGAGCAGTACTTC
-	TRBD1	TRBV5-6	TRBJ1-5	CASSPGQGADQPQHF	TGTGCCAGCAGCCCGGGACAGGGGGCAGATCAGCCCCAGCATTTT
-	-	TRBV27	TRBJ1-1	CASRPQGRNTEAFF	TGTGCCAGCAGGCCGCAGGGGAGGAACACTGAAGCTTTCTTT
few	-	TRBV18	TRBJ1-2	CASSPQSTKANYGYTF	TGTGCCAGCTCACCTCAGTCTACTAAAGCTAACTATGGCTACACCTTC
-	TRBD2	TRBV7-9	TRBJ2-3	CASSPRLAGETTDTQYF	TGTGCCAGCAGCCCCAGACTAGCGGGGGAGACCACAGATACGCAGTATTTT
once	TRBD1	TRBV19	TRBJ1-1	CASSRQGGISTEAFF	TGTGCCAGTAGTCGACAGGGAGGAATAAGCACTGAAGCTTTCTTT
few	-	TRBV9	TRBJ1-1	CASSPRDTGSEAFF	TGTGCCAGCAGCCCCCGGGACACTGGATCTGAAGCTTTCTTT
-	-	TRBV5-1	TRBJ1-1	CASQGDLGTEAFF	TGCGCCAGTCAAGGGGATCTCGGCACTGAAGCTTTCTTT
-	-	TRBV5-1	TRBJ2-1	CASSLDPGNEQFF	TGCGCCAGCAGCTTGGATCCCGGGAATGAGCAGTTCTTC
-	-	TRBV5-1	TRBJ2-3	CASSLDLPVTDTQYF	TGCGCCAGCAGCTTGGATCTTCCGGTCACAGATACGCAGTATTTT
-	TRBD1	TRBV5-1	TRBJ2-2	CASSFRDRDTGELFF	TGCGCCAGCAGCTTCCGGGACAGAGACACCGGGGAGCTGTTTTTT
-	-	TRBV5-6	TRBJ1-2	CASSFQGPLSGYTF	TGTGCCAGCAGCTTTCAGGGCCCCCTGTCTGGCTACACCTTC
-	-	TRBV14	TRBJ1-1	CASSQVQGLGFMNTEAFF	TGTGCCAGCAGCCAAGTCCAGGGCCTAGGATTCATGAACACTGAAGCTTTCTTT
-	TRBD2	TRBV2	TRBJ2-7	CASSEVRAGTYEQYF	TGTGCCAGCAGTGAAGTTCGAGCGGGGACCTACGAGCAGTACTTC
-	-	TRBV30	TRBJ2-5	CAWMGAETQYF	TGTGCCTGGATGGGGGCCGAGACCCAGTACTTC
-	-	TRBV15	TRBJ1-5	CATPWQGGEGRQPQHF	TGTGCCACCCCATGGCAAGGCGGGGAGGGCCGCCAGCCCCAGCATTTT
-	TRBD2	TRBV5-4	TRBJ2-1	CASSSPSGTSGNEQFF	TGTGCCAGCAGCTCACCGTCCGGGACTAGCGGGAATGAGCAGTTCTTC
-	TRBD1	TRBV15	TRBJ2-7	CATSRGQGVDEQYF	TGTGCCACCAGCAGAGGACAGGGGGTCGACGAGCAGTACTTC
-	-	TRBV5-8	TRBJ2-1	CASSLGNHRGGEQFF	TGTGCCAGCAGCTTGGGAAATCACAGGGGAGGTGAGCAGTTCTTC
-	-	TRBV9	TRBJ1-2	CASSVAPGNLYGYTF	TGTGCCAGCAGCGTAGCCCCAGGGAACCTCTATGGCTACACCTTC
-	TRBD2	TRBV7-8	TRBJ2-7	CASSAGTSGYFEQYF	TGTGCCAGCAGCGCCGGGACTAGCGGGTACTTCGAGCAGTACTTC
once	-	TRBV3-1/TRBV3-2	TRBJ2-5	CASSQGFAGETQYF	TGTGCCAGCAGCCAAGGGTTTGCGGGAGAGACCCAGTACTTC